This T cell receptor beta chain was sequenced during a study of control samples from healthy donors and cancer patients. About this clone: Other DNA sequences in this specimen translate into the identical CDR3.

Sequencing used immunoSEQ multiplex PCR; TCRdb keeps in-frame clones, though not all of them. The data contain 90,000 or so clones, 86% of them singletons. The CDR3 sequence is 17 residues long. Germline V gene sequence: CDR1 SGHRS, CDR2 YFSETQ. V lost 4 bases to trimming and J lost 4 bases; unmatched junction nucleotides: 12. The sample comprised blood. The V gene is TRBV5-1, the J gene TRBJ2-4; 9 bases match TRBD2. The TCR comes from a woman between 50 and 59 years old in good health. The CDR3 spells CASSPGLAGGLKNIQYF. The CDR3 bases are TGCGCCAGCAGCCCGGGACTCGCGGGGGGGCTTAAAAACATTCAGTACTTC.